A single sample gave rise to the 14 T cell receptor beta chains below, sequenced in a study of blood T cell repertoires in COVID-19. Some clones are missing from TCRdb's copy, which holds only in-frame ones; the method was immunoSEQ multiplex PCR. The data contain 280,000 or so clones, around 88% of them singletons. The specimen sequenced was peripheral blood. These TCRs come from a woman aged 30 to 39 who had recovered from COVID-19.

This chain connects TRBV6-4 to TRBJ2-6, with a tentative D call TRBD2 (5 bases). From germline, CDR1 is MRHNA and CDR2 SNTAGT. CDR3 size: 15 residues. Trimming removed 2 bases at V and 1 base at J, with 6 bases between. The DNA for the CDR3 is TGTGCCAGCAGTGACGGACTGTCTGGGGCCAACGTCCTGACTTTC. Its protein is CASSDGLSGANVLTF.

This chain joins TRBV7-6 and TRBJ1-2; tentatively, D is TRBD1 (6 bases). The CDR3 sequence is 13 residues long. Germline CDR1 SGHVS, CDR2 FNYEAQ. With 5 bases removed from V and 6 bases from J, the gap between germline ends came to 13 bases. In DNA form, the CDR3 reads TGTGCCAGCAGCCATACAGGGTACGATGGCTACACCTTC. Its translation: CASSHTGYDGYTF.

The CDR3 nucleotides read TGTGCCAGCAGCTCACAGGGAATGAGGGGCAATCAGCCCCAGCATTTT. Translation gives CASSSQGMRGNQPQHF. This chain links TRBV7-2 with TRBJ1-5; TRBD1 is a possible D gene (6 bases). Germline CDR1 reads SGHTA; CDR2 reads FQGNSA. V lost 4 bases, J lost 2 bases, and 15 bases lay in between. The CDR3 runs 16 residues.

CDR3 region: CASSFTGNEQFF. DNA for the CDR3: TGTGCCAGCAGCTTTACAGGCAATGAGCAGTTCTTC. The chain employs TRBV5-5 and TRBJ2-1, with D perhaps TRBD1 (5 bases). V was cut by 2 bases and J by 6 bases, with 6 bases left in between. This CDR3 is 12 amino acids long. Germline V gene sequence: CDR1 SGHKS, CDR2 YYEKEE (reference sequence).

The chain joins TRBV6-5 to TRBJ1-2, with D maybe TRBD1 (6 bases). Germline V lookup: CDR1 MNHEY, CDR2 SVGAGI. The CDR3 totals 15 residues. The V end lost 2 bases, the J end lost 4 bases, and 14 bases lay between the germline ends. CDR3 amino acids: CASSYGPGDSYGYTF. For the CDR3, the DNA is TGTGCCAGCAGTTACGGGCCAGGGGATTCCTATGGCTACACCTTC.

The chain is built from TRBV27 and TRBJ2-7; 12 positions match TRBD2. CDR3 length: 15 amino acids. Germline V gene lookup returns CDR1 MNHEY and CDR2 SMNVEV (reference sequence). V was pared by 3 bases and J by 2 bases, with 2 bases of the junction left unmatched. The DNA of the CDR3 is TGTGCCAGCAGTTTTGGACTAGCGGGGCCCTACGAGCAGTACTTC. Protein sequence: CASSFGLAGPYEQYF.

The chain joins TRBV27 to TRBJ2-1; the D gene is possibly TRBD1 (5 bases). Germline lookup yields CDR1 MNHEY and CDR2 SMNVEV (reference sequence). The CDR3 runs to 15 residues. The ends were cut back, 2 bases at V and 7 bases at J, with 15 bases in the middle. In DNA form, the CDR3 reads TGTGCCAGCAGTTTAAGGGGTCTAGATAGGAATGAGCAGTTCTTC. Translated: CASSLRGLDRNEQFF.

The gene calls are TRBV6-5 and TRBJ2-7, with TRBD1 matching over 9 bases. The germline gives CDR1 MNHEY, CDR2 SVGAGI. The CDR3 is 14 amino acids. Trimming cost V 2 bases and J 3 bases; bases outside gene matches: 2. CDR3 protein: CASSYRQGDYEQYF. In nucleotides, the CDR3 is TGTGCCAGCAGTTACCGACAGGGGGACTACGAGCAGTACTTC.

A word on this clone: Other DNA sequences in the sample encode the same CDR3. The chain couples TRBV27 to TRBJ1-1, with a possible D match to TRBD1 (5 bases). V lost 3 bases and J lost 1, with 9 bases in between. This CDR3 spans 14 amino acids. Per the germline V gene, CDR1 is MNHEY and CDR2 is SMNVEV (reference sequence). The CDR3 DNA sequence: TGTGCCAGCAGTTTCCGTGACAGGAACACTGAAGCTTTCTTT. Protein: CASSFRDRNTEAFF.

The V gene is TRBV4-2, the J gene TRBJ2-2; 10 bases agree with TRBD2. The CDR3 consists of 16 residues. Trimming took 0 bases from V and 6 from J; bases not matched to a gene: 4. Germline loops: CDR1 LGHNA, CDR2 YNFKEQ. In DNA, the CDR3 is TGTGCCAGCAGCCAAGAGGTAGCGGGGGGCCCCGGGGAGCTGTTTTTT. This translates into CASSQEVAGGPGELFF.

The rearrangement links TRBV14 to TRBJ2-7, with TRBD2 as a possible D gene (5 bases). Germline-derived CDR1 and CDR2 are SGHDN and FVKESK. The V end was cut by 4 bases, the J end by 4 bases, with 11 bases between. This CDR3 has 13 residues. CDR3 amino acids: CASSPTGLYEQYF. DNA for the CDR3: TGTGCCAGCAGCCCCACGGGGTTGTACGAGCAGTACTTC.

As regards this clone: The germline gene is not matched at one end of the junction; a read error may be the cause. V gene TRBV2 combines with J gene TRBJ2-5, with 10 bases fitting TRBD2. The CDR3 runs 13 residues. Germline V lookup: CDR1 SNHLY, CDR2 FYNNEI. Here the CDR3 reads CASTGTSGAPRNF. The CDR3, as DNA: TGTGCCAGCACAGGAACTAGCGGGGCCCCCCGAAACTTC.

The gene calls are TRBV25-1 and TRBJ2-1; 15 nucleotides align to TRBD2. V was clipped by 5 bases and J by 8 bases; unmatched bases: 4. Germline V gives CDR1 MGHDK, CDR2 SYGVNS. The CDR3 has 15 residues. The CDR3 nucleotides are TGTGCCAGCAGTCCCGGACTAGCGGGAGGGGATGAGCAGTTCTTC. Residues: CASSPGLAGGDEQFF.

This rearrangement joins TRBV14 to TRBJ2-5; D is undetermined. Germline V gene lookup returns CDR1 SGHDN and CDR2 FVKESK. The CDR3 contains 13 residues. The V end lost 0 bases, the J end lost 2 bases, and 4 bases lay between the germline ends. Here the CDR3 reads CASSQDSQETQYF. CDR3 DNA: TGTGCCAGCAGCCAAGATTCTCAAGAGACCCAGTACTTC.